These T cell receptor beta chains were read from a single sample in a study of long-term antiretroviral therapy in people with HIV. Some clones are missing from TCRdb's copy, which holds only in-frame ones; the method was immunoSEQ multiplex PCR. The data contain roughly 30,000 clones, roughly 85% of them singletons. The specimen comprised unsorted PBMCs, sampled 0.8 years before starting antiretroviral therapy. Receptors originate from a man aged 18 to 30 with HIV. CDR3s include the opening cysteine and the closing phenylalanine or tryptophan. The D gene is left open where the match is weak. A clone size is listed for some rows: how often the clone was seen (once, few, many), or a class if it is expanded.

D gene: NA
V gene: TRBV4-3
J gene: TRBJ2-2
clone size: NA
CDR3 protein: CASSQAITGELFF
CDR3 DNA: TGCGCCAGCAGCCAAGCAATTACCGGGGAGCTGTTTTTT

D gene: NA
V gene: TRBV6-8
J gene: TRBJ1-2
clone size: NA
CDR3 protein: CAALPGERSYGYTF
CDR3 DNA: TGTGCTGCCCTCCCTGGGGAAAGGAGCTATGGCTACACCTTC

D gene: NA
V gene: TRBV29-1
J gene: TRBJ2-4
clone size: NA
CDR3 protein: CSAEDGYIQYF
CDR3 DNA: TGCAGCGCGGAGGACGGGTACATTCAGTACTTC

D gene: NA
V gene: TRBV18
J gene: TRBJ1-5
clone size: NA
CDR3 protein: CASSGKVNKRWDQPQHF
CDR3 DNA: TGTGCCAGTAGCGGGAAGGTCAACAAGAGGTGGGATCAGCCCCAGCATTTT

D gene: NA
V gene: TRBV4-1
J gene: TRBJ1-2
clone size: NA
CDR3 protein: CASSQEGSDLYGYTF
CDR3 DNA: TGCGCCAGCAGCCAAGAGGGATCGGATCTCTATGGCTACACCTTC

D gene: NA
V gene: TRBV29-1
J gene: TRBJ2-7
clone size: NA
CDR3 protein: CSVGEGDEQYF
CDR3 DNA: TGCAGCGTTGGGGAGGGGGACGAGCAGTACTTC

D gene: NA
V gene: TRBV4-3
J gene: TRBJ2-1
clone size: once
CDR3 protein: CASSQVQRPDNEQFF
CDR3 DNA: TGCGCCAGCAGCCAAGTCCAGCGGCCAGACAATGAGCAGTTCTTC

D gene: NA
V gene: TRBV27
J gene: TRBJ2-2
clone size: NA
CDR3 protein: CASSLRRTGELFF
CDR3 DNA: TGTGCCAGCAGTTTAAGACGGACCGGGGAGCTGTTTTTT

D gene: TRBD1
V gene: TRBV23-1
J gene: TRBJ1-1
clone size: NA
CDR3 protein: CASSQSKTGGGGGNTEAFF
CDR3 DNA: TGCGCCAGCAGTCAGTCGAAGACAGGGGGCGGGGGGGGCAACACTGAAGCTTTCTTT

D gene: NA
V gene: TRBV29-1
J gene: TRBJ2-5
clone size: once
CDR3 protein: CSVAADNSQETQYF
CDR3 DNA: TGCAGCGTTGCGGCGGACAACTCCCAAGAGACCCAGTACTTC

D gene: TRBD2
V gene: TRBV2
J gene: TRBJ2-2
clone size: NA
CDR3 protein: CASTSPLAGPITGELFF
CDR3 DNA: TGTGCCAGCACCTCCCCTCTAGCGGGGCCGATCACCGGGGAGCTGTTTTTT

D gene: NA
V gene: TRBV7-2
J gene: TRBJ1-3
clone size: NA
CDR3 protein: CASSLSLSSGNTIYF
CDR3 DNA: TGTGCCAGCAGCTTAAGCCTAAGCTCTGGAAACACCATATATTTT

D gene: TRBD1
V gene: TRBV7-9
J gene: TRBJ1-1
clone size: NA
CDR3 protein: CASSRPGTGAEAFF
CDR3 DNA: TGTGCCAGCAGCCGTCCCGGGACAGGGGCTGAAGCTTTCTTT

D gene: NA
V gene: TRBV6-6
J gene: TRBJ1-2
clone size: NA
CDR3 protein: CASSLATRTASYGYTF
CDR3 DNA: TGTGCCAGCAGTCTTGCTACCCGGACAGCAAGCTATGGCTACACCTTC

D gene: TRBD2
V gene: TRBV5-1
J gene: TRBJ2-2
clone size: NA
CDR3 protein: CASRGAGDTGELFF
CDR3 DNA: TGCGCCAGCCGAGGGGCGGGAGACACCGGGGAGCTGTTTTTT

D gene: NA
V gene: TRBV6-1
J gene: TRBJ1-6
clone size: NA
CDR3 protein: CASRVIGATDSPLHF
CDR3 DNA: TGTGCCAGCAGGGTTATAGGGGCGACCGATTCACCCCTCCACTTT

D gene: TRBD1
V gene: TRBV7-9
J gene: TRBJ1-2
clone size: NA
CDR3 protein: CASSDGTGRRGYTF
CDR3 DNA: TGTGCCAGCAGCGACGGGACAGGGCGAAGGGGCTACACCTTC

D gene: NA
V gene: TRBV30
J gene: TRBJ2-7
clone size: NA
CDR3 protein: CARGGLPYEQYF
CDR3 DNA: TGTGCCCGGGGCGGGCTTCCCTACGAGCAGTACTTC

D gene: NA
V gene: TRBV9
J gene: TRBJ1-1
clone size: NA
CDR3 protein: CASSVEGVNTEAFF
CDR3 DNA: TGTGCCAGCAGCGTAGAAGGGGTGAACACTGAAGCTTTCTTT

D gene: NA
V gene: TRBV9
J gene: TRBJ2-3
clone size: NA
CDR3 protein: CASALLDTQYF
CDR3 DNA: TGTGCCAGCGCCTTGTTAGATACGCAGTATTTT

D gene: NA
V gene: TRBV2
J gene: TRBJ2-1
clone size: NA
CDR3 protein: CASSRTGFGEQFF
CDR3 DNA: TGTGCCAGCAGCCGTACAGGTTTTGGTGAGCAGTTCTTC

D gene: NA
V gene: TRBV4-1
J gene: TRBJ2-5
clone size: NA
CDR3 protein: CASSQGAGRAETQYF
CDR3 DNA: TGCGCCAGCAGCCAAGGGGCGGGCAGGGCAGAGACCCAGTACTTC

D gene: NA
V gene: TRBV5-4
J gene: TRBJ1-2
clone size: NA
CDR3 protein: CASSLGLKDGYTF
CDR3 DNA: TGTGCCAGCAGCTTGGGGTTAAAGGATGGCTACACCTTC

D gene: TRBD1
V gene: TRBV10-3
J gene: TRBJ1-2
clone size: NA
CDR3 protein: CAMGQGDGYTF
CDR3 DNA: TGTGCCATGGGCCAGGGGGATGGCTACACCTTC

D gene: NA
V gene: TRBV7-9
J gene: TRBJ2-1
clone size: NA
CDR3 protein: CASEGDEQFF
CDR3 DNA: TGTGCCAGCGAGGGAGACGAGCAGTTCTTC

D gene: NA
V gene: TRBV6-6
J gene: TRBJ2-7
clone size: NA
CDR3 protein: CASNGDLEEQYF
CDR3 DNA: TGTGCCAGCAATGGGGACCTTGAGGAGCAGTACTTC

D gene: NA
V gene: TRBV30
J gene: TRBJ1-4
clone size: few
CDR3 protein: CAWTENFTGKLFF
CDR3 DNA: TGTGCCTGGACCGAGAACTTCACTGGAAAACTGTTTTTT

D gene: TRBD2
V gene: TRBV27
J gene: TRBJ2-7
clone size: NA
CDR3 protein: CASSSGLAGAHEQYF
CDR3 DNA: TGTGCCAGCAGTTCGGGACTAGCGGGGGCACACGAGCAGTACTTC

D gene: NA
V gene: TRBV19
J gene: TRBJ2-3
clone size: NA
CDR3 protein: CASSLQDIGTDTQYF
CDR3 DNA: TGTGCCAGTAGTTTGCAGGACATAGGCACAGATACGCAGTATTTT

D gene: TRBD2
V gene: TRBV6-6
J gene: TRBJ2-3
clone size: NA
CDR3 protein: CASSYSRGRGDTQYF
CDR3 DNA: TGTGCCAGCAGTTACTCCCGGGGGAGGGGAGATACGCAGTATTTT

D gene: NA
V gene: TRBV20-1
J gene: TRBJ2-1
clone size: NA
CDR3 protein: CSARGYEQFF
CDR3 DNA: TGCAGTGCCCGCGGTTATGAGCAGTTCTTC

D gene: NA
V gene: TRBV7-2
J gene: TRBJ1-4
clone size: NA
CDR3 protein: CASSFGREKWNEKLFF
CDR3 DNA: TGTGCCAGCAGCTTTGGGCGGGAGAAGTGGAATGAAAAACTGTTTTTT